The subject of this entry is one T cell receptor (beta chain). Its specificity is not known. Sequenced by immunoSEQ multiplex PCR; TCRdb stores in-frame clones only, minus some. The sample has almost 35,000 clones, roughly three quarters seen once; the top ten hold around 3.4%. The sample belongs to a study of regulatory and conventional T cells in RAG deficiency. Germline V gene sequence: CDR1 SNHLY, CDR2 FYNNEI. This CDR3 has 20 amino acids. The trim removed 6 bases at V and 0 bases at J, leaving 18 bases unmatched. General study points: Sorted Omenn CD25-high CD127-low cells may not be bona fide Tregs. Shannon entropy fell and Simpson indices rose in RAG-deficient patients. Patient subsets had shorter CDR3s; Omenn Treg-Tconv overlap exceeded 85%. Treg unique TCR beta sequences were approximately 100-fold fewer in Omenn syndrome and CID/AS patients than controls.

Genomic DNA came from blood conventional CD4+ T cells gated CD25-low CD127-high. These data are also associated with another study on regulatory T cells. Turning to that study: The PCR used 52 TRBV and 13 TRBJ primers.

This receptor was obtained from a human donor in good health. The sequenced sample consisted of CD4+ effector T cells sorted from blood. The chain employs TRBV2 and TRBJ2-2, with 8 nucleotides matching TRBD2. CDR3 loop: CASRARVAGGTKANTGELFF. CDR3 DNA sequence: TGTGCCAGCAGGGCCAGGGTTGCGGGGGGTACTAAAGCGAACACCGGGGAGCTGTTTTTT.